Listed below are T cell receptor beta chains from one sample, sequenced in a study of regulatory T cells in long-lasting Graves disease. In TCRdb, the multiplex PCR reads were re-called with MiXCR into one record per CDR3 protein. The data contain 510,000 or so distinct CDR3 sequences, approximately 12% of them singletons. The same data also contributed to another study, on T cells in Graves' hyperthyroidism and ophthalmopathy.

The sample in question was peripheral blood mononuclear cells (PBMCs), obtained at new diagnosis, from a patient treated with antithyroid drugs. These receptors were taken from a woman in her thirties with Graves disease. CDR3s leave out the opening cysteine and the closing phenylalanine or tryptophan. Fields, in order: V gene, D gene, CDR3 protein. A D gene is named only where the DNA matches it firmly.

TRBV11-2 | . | ASSLNVHRNTIY
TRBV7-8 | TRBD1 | ASITTGALY
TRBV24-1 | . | ATSDFRGFNYGYT
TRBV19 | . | ASSPRTPPTNEKLF
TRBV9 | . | ASSETISRDTQY
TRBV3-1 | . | ASSPDFTDTQY
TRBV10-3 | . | AALRGENYGYT
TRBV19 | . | ASSVTGTSTDTQY
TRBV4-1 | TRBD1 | ASSQMGTGDNEQF
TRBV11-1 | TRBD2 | ASSPGLAEGGEQF
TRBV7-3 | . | ASSPSYT